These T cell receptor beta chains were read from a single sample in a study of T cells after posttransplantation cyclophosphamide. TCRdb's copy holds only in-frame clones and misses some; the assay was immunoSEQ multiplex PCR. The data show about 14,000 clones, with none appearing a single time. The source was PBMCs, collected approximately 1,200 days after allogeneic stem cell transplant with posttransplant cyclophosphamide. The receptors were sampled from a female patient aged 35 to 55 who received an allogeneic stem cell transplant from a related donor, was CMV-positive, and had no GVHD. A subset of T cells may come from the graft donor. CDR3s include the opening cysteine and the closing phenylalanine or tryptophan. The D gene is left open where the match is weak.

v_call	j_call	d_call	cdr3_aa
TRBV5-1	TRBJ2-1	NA	CASSLSSYNEQFF
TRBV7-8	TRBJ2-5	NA	CASSLIRGGAQETQYF
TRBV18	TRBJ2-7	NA	CASRGGGPYEQYF
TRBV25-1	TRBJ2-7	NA	CASSADSSYEQYF
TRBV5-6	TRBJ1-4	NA	CASSSYTEEASKLFF
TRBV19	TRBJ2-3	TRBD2	CASSIDSTSGGDTQYF
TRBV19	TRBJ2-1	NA	CASSLGRFTHNEQFF
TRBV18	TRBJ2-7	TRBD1	CASSPGTGKREQYF
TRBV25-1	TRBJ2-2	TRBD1	CASSTGTVNTGELFF
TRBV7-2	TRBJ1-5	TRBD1	CASSRTGQDNQPQHF
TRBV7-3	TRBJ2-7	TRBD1	CASSPGQGPYEQYF
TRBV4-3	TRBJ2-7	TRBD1	CASSQHRGSSYEQYF
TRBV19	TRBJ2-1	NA	CASSITSGDNGNEQFF